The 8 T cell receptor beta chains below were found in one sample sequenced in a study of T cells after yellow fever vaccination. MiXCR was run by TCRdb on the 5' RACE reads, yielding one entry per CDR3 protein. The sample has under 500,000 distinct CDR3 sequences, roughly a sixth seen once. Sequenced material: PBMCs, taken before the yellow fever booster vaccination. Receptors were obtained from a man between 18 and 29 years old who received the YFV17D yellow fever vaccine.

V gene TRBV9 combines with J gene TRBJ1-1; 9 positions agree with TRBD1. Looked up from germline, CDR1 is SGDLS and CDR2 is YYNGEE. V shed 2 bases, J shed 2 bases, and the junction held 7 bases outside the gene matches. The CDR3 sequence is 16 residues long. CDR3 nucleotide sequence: TGTGCCAGCAGCGTTCGGGGACAGGGTTCTAACACTGAAGCTTTCTTT. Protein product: CASSVRGQGSNTEAFF.

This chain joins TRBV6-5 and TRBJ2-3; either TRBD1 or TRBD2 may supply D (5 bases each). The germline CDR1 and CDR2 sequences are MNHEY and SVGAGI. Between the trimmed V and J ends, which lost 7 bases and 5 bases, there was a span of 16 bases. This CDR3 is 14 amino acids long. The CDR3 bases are TGTGCCAGCACCCGGGGCAGGGCGCGAGATACGCAGTATTTT. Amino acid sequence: CASTRGRARDTQYF.

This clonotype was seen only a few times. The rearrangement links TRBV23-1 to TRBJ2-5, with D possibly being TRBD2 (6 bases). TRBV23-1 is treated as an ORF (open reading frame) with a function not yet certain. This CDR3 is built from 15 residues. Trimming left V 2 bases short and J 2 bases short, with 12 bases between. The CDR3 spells CASSQDRDLQETQYF. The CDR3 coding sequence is TGCGCCAGCAGTCAAGACCGGGACTTGCAAGAGACCCAGTACTTC.

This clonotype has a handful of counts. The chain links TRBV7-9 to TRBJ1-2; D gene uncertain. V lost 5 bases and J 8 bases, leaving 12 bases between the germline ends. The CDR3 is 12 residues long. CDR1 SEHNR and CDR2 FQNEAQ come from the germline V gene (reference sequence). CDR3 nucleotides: TGTGCCAGCAGCCCCCGGTCTTCGGGCTACACCTTC. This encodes CASSPRSSGYTF.

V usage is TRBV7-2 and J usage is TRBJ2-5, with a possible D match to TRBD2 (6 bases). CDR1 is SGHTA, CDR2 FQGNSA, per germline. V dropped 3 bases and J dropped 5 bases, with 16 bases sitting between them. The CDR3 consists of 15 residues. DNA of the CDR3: TGTGCCAGCAGCTTCCAGGGATTTGGAGGGGAGACCCAGTACTTC. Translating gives CASSFQGFGGETQYF.

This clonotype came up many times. CDR3 DNA sequence: TGCGCCAGCAGTTCAGGGGAGAGGAATCAGCCCCAGCATTTT. It is translated as CASSSGERNQPQHF. This chain joins TRBV5-1 and TRBJ1-5; TRBD1 is a possible D gene (6 bases). Per the germline V gene, CDR1 is SGHRS and CDR2 is YFSETQ. The V end lost 5 bases, the J end lost 4 bases, and 13 bases lay between the germline ends. The CDR3 runs to 14 residues.

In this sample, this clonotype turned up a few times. CDR3 protein: CASSPGREYGYTF. CDR3 DNA sequence: TGTGCCAGCAGCCCCGGGAGGGAGTATGGCTACACCTTC. The chain has TRBV5-6 and TRBJ1-2, with D unresolved. Germline CDR1 SGHDT, CDR2 YYEEEE. The V gene lost 4 bases and the J gene lost 5 bases, with 12 bases spanning the gap. CDR3 length equals 13 residues. Filled out from reference TRBV5-6 and TRBJ1-2, the complete variable domain reads DAGVTQSPTHLIKTRGQQVTLRCSPKSGHDTVSWYQQALGQGPQFIFQYYEEEERQRGNFPDRFSGHQFPNYSSELNVNALLLGDSALYLCASSPGREYGYTFGSGTRLTVV.

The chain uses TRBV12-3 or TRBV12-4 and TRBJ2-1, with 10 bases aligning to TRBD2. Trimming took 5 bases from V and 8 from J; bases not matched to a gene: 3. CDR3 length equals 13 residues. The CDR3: CASSTSGDDEQFF. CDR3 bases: TGTGCCAGCAGTACTAGCGGGGACGATGAGCAGTTCTTC.